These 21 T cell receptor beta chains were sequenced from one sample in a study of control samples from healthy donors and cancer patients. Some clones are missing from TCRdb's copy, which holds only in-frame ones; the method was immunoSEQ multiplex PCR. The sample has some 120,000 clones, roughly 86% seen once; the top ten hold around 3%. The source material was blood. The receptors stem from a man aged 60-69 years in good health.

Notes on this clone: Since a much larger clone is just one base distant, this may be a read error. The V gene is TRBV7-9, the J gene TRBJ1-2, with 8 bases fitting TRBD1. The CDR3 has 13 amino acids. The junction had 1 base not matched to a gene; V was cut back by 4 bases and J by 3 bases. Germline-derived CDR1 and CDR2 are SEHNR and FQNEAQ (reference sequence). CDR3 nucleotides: TGTGCCAGCAGCTCGACAGGGGACTATGGCTACACCTTC. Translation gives CASSSTGDYGYTF.

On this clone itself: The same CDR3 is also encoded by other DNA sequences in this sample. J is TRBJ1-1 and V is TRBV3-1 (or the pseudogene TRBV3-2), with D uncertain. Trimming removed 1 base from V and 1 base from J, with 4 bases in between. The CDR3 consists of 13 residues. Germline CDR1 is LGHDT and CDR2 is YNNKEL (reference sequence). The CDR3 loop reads CASSQVWNTEAFF. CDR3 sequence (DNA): TGTGCCAGCAGCCAAGTTTGGAACACTGAAGCTTTCTTT.

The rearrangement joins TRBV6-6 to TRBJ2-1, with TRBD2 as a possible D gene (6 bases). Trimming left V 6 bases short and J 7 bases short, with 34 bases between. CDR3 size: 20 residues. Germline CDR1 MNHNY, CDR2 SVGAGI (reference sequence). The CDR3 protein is CASSLNPYLLPGREWNEQFF. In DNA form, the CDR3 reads TGTGCCAGCAGCCTGAACCCTTACCTACTCCCGGGACGGGAGTGGAATGAGCAGTTCTTC.

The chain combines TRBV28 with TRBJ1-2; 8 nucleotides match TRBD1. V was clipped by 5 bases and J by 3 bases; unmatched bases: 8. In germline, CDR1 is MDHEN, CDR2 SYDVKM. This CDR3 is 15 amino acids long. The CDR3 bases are TGTGCCAGCAGTGGATTGACAGGGGATTACTATGGCTACACCTTC. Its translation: CASSGLTGDYYGYTF.

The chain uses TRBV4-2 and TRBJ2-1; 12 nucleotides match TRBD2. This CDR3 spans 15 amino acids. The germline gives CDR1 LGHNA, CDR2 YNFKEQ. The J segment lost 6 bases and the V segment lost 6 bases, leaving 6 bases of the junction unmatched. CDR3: CASRSSGGAFNEQFF. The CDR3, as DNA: TGTGCCAGCAGATCTAGCGGGGGGGCTTTCAATGAGCAGTTCTTC.

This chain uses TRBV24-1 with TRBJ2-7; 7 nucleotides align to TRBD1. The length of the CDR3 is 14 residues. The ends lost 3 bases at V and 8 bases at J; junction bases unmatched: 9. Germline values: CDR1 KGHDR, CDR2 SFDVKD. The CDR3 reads CATSDGTAFEKQYF. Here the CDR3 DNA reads TGTGCCACCAGTGATGGGACAGCTTTTGAGAAGCAGTACTTC.

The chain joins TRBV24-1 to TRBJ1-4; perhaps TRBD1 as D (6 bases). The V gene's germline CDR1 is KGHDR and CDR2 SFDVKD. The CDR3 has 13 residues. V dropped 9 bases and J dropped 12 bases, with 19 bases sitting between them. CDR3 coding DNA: TGTGCCACCTCCAGTACAGGGTTCGGGGAACTGTTTTTT. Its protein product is CATSSTGFGELFF.

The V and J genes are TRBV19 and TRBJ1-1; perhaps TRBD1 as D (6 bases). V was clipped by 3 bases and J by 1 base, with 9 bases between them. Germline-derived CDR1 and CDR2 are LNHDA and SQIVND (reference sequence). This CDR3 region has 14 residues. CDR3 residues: CASSMGAGNTEAFF. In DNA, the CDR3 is TGTGCCAGTAGTATGGGGGCCGGGAACACTGAAGCTTTCTTT.

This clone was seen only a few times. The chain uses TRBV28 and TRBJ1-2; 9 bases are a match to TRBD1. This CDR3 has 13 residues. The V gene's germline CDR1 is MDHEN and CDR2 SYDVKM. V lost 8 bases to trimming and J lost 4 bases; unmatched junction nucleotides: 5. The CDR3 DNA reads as TGTGCCAGCCAGGGACAGGGAGTCTATGGCTACACCTTC. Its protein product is CASQGQGVYGYTF.

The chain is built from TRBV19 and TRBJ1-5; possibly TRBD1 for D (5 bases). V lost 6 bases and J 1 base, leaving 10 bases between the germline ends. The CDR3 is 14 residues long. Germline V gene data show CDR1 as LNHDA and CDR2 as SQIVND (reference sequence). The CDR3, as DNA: TGTGCCAGTAGAAAACAGGTGAGCAATCAGCCCCAGCATTTT. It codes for CASRKQVSNQPQHF.

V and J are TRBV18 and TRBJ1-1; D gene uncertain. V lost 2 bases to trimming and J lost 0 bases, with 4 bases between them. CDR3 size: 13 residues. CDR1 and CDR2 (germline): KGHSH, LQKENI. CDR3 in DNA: TGTGCCAGCTCACCAAACATGAACACTGAAGCTTTCTTT. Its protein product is CASSPNMNTEAFF.

CDR3 nucleotides: TGTGCCAGCAGCTCTGGGACAGCGAACACTGAAGCTTTCTTT. Its protein product is CASSSGTANTEAFF. V and J are TRBV3-1 (or the pseudogene TRBV3-2) and TRBJ1-1; 7 positions agree with TRBD1. Germline V CDR1 and CDR2: LGHDT, YNNKEL (reference sequence). V shed 5 bases and J 1 base; nucleotides not matched to a gene: 4. The CDR3 consists of 14 residues.

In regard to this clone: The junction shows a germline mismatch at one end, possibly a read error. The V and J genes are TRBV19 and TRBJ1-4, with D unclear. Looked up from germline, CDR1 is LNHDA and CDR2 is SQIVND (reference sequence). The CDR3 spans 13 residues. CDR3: CAGSPRGLEKLFF. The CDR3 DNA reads TGTGCCGGTAGCCCCAGAGGGCTTGAAAAACTGTTTTTT.

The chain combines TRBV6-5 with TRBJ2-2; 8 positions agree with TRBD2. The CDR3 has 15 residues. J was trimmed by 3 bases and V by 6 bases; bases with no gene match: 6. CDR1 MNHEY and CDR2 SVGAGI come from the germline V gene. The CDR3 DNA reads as TGTGCCAGCAGAAGAAGCGGGGGCTACACCGGGGAGCTGTTTTTT. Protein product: CASRRSGGYTGELFF.

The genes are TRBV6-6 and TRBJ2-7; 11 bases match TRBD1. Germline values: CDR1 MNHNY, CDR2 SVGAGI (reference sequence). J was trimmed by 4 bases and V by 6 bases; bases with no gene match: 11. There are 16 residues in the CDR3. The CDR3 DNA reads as TGTGCCAGCAGCCCCAATCCGGGACAGGGGGTGTACGAGCAGTACTTC. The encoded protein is CASSPNPGQGVYEQYF.

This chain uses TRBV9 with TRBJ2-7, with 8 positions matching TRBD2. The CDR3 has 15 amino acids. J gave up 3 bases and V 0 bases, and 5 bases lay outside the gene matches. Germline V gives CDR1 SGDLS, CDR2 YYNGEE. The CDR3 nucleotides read TGTGCCAGCAGCGTAGCCGGGGGGGACATCTACGAGCAGTACTTC. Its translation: CASSVAGGDIYEQYF.

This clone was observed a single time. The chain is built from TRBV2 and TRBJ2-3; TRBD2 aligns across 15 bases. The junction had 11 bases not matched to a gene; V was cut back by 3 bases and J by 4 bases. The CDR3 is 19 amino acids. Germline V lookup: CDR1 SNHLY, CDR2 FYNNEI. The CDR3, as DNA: TGTGCCAGCAGTGACCCGGGACTAGCGGGGGGTGGTGGGGCAGATACGCAGTATTTT. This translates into CASSDPGLAGGGGADTQYF.

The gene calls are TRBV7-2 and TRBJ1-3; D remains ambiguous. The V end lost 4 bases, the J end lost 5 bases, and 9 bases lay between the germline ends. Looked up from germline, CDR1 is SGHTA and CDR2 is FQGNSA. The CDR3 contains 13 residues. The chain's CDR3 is CASSYASRNTIYF. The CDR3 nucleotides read TGTGCCAGCAGCTATGCATCTAGAAACACCATATATTTT.

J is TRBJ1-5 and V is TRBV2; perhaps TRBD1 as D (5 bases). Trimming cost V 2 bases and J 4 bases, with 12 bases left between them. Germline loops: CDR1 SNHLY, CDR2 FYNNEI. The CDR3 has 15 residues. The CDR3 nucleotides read TGTGCCAGCAGTGAAAATCGGGGGGGGAATCAGCCCCAGCATTTT. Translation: CASSENRGGNQPQHF.

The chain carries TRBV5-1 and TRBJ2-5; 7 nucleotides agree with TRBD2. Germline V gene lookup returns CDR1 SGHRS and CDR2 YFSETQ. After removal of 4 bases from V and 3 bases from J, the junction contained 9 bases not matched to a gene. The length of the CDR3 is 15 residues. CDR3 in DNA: TGCGCCAGCAGCCCCCCCGTAGCGGGCGAAGAGACCCAGTACTTC. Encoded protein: CASSPPVAGEETQYF.

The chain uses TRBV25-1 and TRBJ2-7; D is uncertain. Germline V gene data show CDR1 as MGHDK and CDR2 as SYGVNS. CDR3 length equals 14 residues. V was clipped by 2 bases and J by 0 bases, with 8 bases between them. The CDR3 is CASSEVLSSYEQYF. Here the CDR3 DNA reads TGTGCCAGCAGTGAAGTATTGAGCTCCTACGAGCAGTACTTC.